This T cell receptor (beta chain) was retrieved from a study of shared clonotypes between healthy human individuals. Study-level points and caveats: Since donors were few, the genetic and exposure-history diversity represented was limited.

Naive CD8 isolation took CD45RO-negative cells positively selected for CCR7 and excluded terminally differentiated effector memory CD45RA+ cells. The repertoire was sequenced with immunoSEQ multiplex PCR; TCRdb's copy has only in-frame clones and lacks some. In the table there are roughly 2,000,000 clones, around 93% of which are singletons. This clone appeared once. Its target is unknown. The identical CDR3 is also encoded by other nucleotide sequences in the sample. The receptor comes from a young man in good health. Some clones in this sample may be carry-over from other donors' samples. The material sequenced was naive CD8+ T cells from PBMCs.

The CDR3 region has the DNA TGTGCCAGCAGTTGGGGACAGGGAAACACTGAAGCTTTCTTT. Residues: CASSWGQGNTEAFF. The rearrangement uses TRBV28 and TRBJ1-1; 9 nucleotides agree with TRBD1. The V gene's germline CDR1 is MDHEN and CDR2 SYDVKM. After removal of 4 bases from V and 2 bases from J, the junction contained 2 bases not matched to a gene. CDR3 length: 14 amino acids.